One sample yielded the 29 T cell receptor beta chains listed below, sequenced in a study of shared T cell receptors in the human thymus. The table came from immunoSEQ multiplex PCR; TCRdb's copy has only in-frame clones and leaves some out. The sample lists approximately 760,000 clones; 70% to 90% were seen once. These data were also filed under a second study, of human thymus T cells.

Sequencing used thymocytes. Receptors were obtained from a girl in the first two years of life with a congenital heart defect.

The rearrangement joins TRBV4-1 to TRBJ2-7, with 10 bases matching TRBD2. V was clipped by 3 bases and J by 2 bases; unmatched bases: 4. CDR3 length equals 15 residues. CDR1 and CDR2 (germline): MGHRA, YSYEKL. The DNA of the CDR3 is TGCGCCAGCAGCCAGCTAGCGGGGGACCCCTACGAGCAGTACTTC. Amino acid sequence: CASSQLAGDPYEQYF.

The rearrangement links TRBV27 to TRBJ1-1, with TRBD1 identical over 8 bases. Germline CDR1 is MNHEY and CDR2 is SMNVEV (reference sequence). The junction had 1 base not matched to a gene; V was cut back by 3 bases and J by 4 bases. The CDR3 runs to 13 residues. CDR3 sequence reads: CASSFDRGTEAFF. The CDR3 bases are TGTGCCAGCAGTTTTGACAGGGGCACTGAAGCTTTCTTT.

This rearrangement joins TRBV27 to TRBJ1-6; tentative D call: TRBD1 (6 bases). Per germline, CDR1 MNHEY and CDR2 SMNVEV (reference sequence). This CDR3 comprises 16 residues. V lost 5 bases, J lost 7 bases, and 18 bases lay in between. CDR3 amino acids: CASSIKPTGWNSPLHF. In nucleotides, the CDR3 is TGTGCCAGCAGTATTAAACCGACAGGCTGGAATTCACCCCTCCACTTT.

This chain joins TRBV5-5 and TRBJ2-7; possible D gene TRBD1, 6 bases. This CDR3 comprises 12 residues. V lost 2 bases to trimming and J lost 6 bases, with 9 bases between them. Germline V gene lookup returns CDR1 SGHKS and CDR2 YYEKEE (reference sequence). CDR3 in DNA: TGTGCCAGCAGCTTTGAAGGGGGCGAGCAGTACTTC. This sequence encodes CASSFEGGEQYF.

The chain couples TRBV27 to TRBJ2-1; D gene uncertain. The CDR3 has 18 residues. CDR1 and CDR2 (germline): MNHEY, SMNVEV (reference sequence). V was pared by 2 bases and J by 1 base, with 18 bases between. The CDR3 DNA reads as TGTGCCAGCAGTTTAATTGTCAGCGCCGCAGCGTCCTACAATGAGCAGTTCTTC. Translated: CASSLIVSAAASYNEQFF.

This clone appeared a single time. The CDR3 coding sequence is TGTGCCAGCAGTGCGGGACGGCCTAGAGACGAGCAGTACTTC. Its translation is CASSAGRPRDEQYF. The V call is TRBV28, the J call TRBJ2-7, with D tentatively TRBD2 (6 bases). Germline V gene data show CDR1 as MDHEN and CDR2 as SYDVKM. The ends were cut back, 5 bases at V and 5 bases at J, with 16 bases in the middle. The CDR3 runs 14 residues.

The chain links TRBV19 to TRBJ1-4; 7 bases match TRBD1. The V gene end was trimmed by 5 bases and the J gene end by 8 bases; junction bases not matched to a gene: 11. There are 15 residues in the CDR3. Germline loops: CDR1 LNHDA, CDR2 SQIVND (reference sequence). The CDR3 DNA reads as TGTGCCAGTAGTCTCCGACAGGGAGCAAGAGAAAAACTGTTTTTT. Amino acids: CASSLRQGAREKLFF.

The chain employs TRBV6-5 and TRBJ1-2; D perhaps matches TRBD1 (5 bases). V was cut by 0 bases and J by 3 bases, with 14 bases left in between. This CDR3 has 16 amino acids. Germline V gene data show CDR1 as MNHEY and CDR2 as SVGAGI. The CDR3 loop reads CASSYSIFGADYGYTF. The CDR3 DNA is TGTGCCAGCAGTTACTCGATATTTGGGGCTGACTATGGCTACACCTTC.

This chain links TRBV5-5 with TRBJ2-2, with a tentative D call TRBD1 (5 bases). The CDR3 is 18 amino acids. The V and J ends lost 0 bases and 5 bases respectively, with 20 bases between them. The V gene's germline CDR1 is SGHKS and CDR2 YYEKEE (reference sequence). Here the CDR3 DNA reads TGTGCCAGCAGCTTGGAGTGGACACTCCTACGGCGAACCGGGGAGCTGTTTTTT. It encodes CASSLEWTLLRRTGELFF.

This chain uses TRBV5-1 with TRBJ2-7; TRBD2 matches 7 bases. Germline-derived CDR1 and CDR2 are SGHRS and YFSETQ. The CDR3 has 18 amino acids. V dropped 1 base and J dropped 6; count of bases not matched to a gene: 19. In nucleotides, the CDR3 is TGCGCCAGCAGCTTGTTTCTAAGCGGGGAACCCTTAGGATCCGAGCAGTACTTC. It specifies CASSLFLSGEPLGSEQYF.

The rearrangement uses TRBV5-1 and TRBJ2-7; D is undetermined. The V gene's germline CDR1 is SGHRS and CDR2 YFSETQ. Trimming took off 0 bases at V and 3 bases at J, with 4 bases between the two ends. This CDR3 is 12 amino acids long. CDR3: CASSLDGYEQYF. The CDR3 nucleotides are TGCGCCAGCAGCTTGGACGGCTACGAGCAGTACTTC.

J is TRBJ2-1 and V is TRBV29-1, with 8 bases matching TRBD1. J gave up 2 bases and V 0 bases, and 3 bases lay outside the gene matches. This CDR3 region has 15 residues. Germline V gene data show CDR1 as SQVTM and CDR2 as ANQGSEA. The CDR3 DNA reads TGCAGCGTTGAAGATCCAGGGGGCACCTACAATGAGCAGTTCTTC. Amino acid sequence: CSVEDPGGTYNEQFF.

The chain employs TRBV30 and TRBJ2-7; D not certain. The ends were cut back, 1 base at V and 3 bases at J, with 13 bases in the middle. Germline CDR1 reads GTSNPN; CDR2 reads SVGIG (reference sequence). The CDR3 loop spans 14 amino acids. The CDR3 is CAWSGPLPGYEQYF. The CDR3 nucleotides are TGTGCCTGGAGTGGCCCTCTCCCCGGCTACGAGCAGTACTTC.

J is TRBJ2-7 and V is TRBV4-1, with 7 bases that match TRBD1. There are 15 residues in the CDR3. Germline loops: CDR1 MGHRA, CDR2 YSYEKL. V gave up 1 base and J gave up 3 bases; unmatched junction bases: 6. The CDR3 sequence is CASSQVETGFYEQYF. Here the CDR3 DNA reads TGCGCCAGCAGCCAAGTTGAGACAGGGTTCTACGAGCAGTACTTC.

This clone appeared a few times. The rearrangement uses TRBV6-4 and TRBJ1-3; TRBD1 aligns across 7 bases. Germline loops: CDR1 MRHNA, CDR2 SNTAGT. Germline trimming cut 0 bases from V and 1 base from J; bases unmatched to any gene: 6. The CDR3 loop spans 17 amino acids. CDR3 loop: CASSDSDRAKSGNTIYF. The CDR3 DNA follows: TGTGCCAGCAGTGACTCAGACAGGGCGAAGTCTGGAAACACCATATATTTT.

V is TRBV7-9 and J is TRBJ1-1, with 9 positions matching TRBD1. Unmatched junction bases numbered 4, after V lost 5 bases and J lost 0 bases. Per germline, CDR1 SEHNR and CDR2 FQNEAQ (reference sequence). The CDR3 is 15 residues long. Here the CDR3 DNA reads TGTGCCAGCAGCACCCGACAGGGGGTGAACACTGAAGCTTTCTTT. It encodes CASSTRQGVNTEAFF. The variable domain in full, completed from reference TRBV7-9 and TRBJ1-1, reads DTGVSQNPRHKITKRGQNVTFRCDPISEHNRLYWYRQTLGQGPEFLTYFQNEAQLEKSRLLSDRFSAERPKGSFSTLEIQRTEQGDSAMYLCASSTRQGVNTEAFFGQGTRLTVV.

A remark on this clone: Different DNA sequences within this sample yield the same CDR3. This sequence joins TRBV29-1 and TRBJ2-7; 7 bases match TRBD1. V shed 4 bases, J shed 0 bases, and the junction held 3 bases outside the gene matches. The CDR3 length is 13 residues. CDR1 is SQVTM, CDR2 ANQGSEA, per germline. As DNA, the CDR3 is TGCAGCGTTGCCGGGACAGTCTCCTACGAGCAGTACTTC. It is translated as CSVAGTVSYEQYF.

The chain recombines TRBV11-2 with TRBJ2-7; maybe TRBD1 (5 bases). The V end was cut by 0 bases, the J end by 2 bases, with 5 bases between. This CDR3 spans 13 amino acids. The germline V gene has CDR1 SGHAT and CDR2 FQNNGV. The chain's CDR3 is CASSLEGAYEQYF. As DNA, the CDR3 is TGTGCCAGCAGCTTAGAAGGGGCCTACGAGCAGTACTTC.

The rearrangement uses TRBV9 and TRBJ2-7; 9 nucleotides agree with TRBD2. The CDR3 covers 15 residues. The junction had 8 bases not matched to a gene; V was cut back by 5 bases and J by 2 bases. Germline assignment: CDR1 SGDLS and CDR2 YYNGEE. CDR3 nucleotide sequence: TGTGCCAGCAGTGCCTCCGGCGGGGGGGCCTACGAGCAGTACTTC. This sequence encodes CASSASGGGAYEQYF.

The chain joins TRBV2 to TRBJ1-1; TRBD1 might be the D (5 bases). CDR3 length: 12 amino acids. V was trimmed by 8 bases and J by 8 bases, leaving 15 bases between them. Germline V gives CDR1 SNHLY, CDR2 FYNNEI. DNA for the CDR3: TGTGCCAGCCGGGACGGGAGAGAAGAAGCTTTCTTT. It translates to CASRDGREEAFF.

This clone was seen once. V and J are TRBV2 and TRBJ2-3; D not resolved. Germline V gene data show CDR1 as SNHLY and CDR2 as FYNNEI. Trimming left V 0 bases short and J 6 bases short, with 19 bases between. CDR3 length: 17 amino acids. The CDR3 reads CASSEASLGPIGDTQYF. Written as DNA, the CDR3 is TGTGCCAGCAGTGAAGCGTCACTGGGCCCTATTGGGGATACGCAGTATTTT.

V usage is TRBV9 and J usage is TRBJ2-5, with 9 bases lining up with TRBD1. V was clipped by 0 bases and J by 4 bases; unmatched bases: 7. Looked up from germline, CDR1 is SGDLS and CDR2 is YYNGEE. This CDR3 is built from 16 residues. The CDR3 region has the DNA TGTGCCAGCAGCGTAGCTAAAGGACAGGGGACAGAGACCCAGTACTTC. Encoded protein: CASSVAKGQGTETQYF.

The chain couples TRBV11-3 to TRBJ2-4; 7 nucleotides align to TRBD2. Trimming cost V 3 bases and J 0 bases; bases outside gene matches: 2. This CDR3 contains 15 residues. The V gene's germline CDR1 is SGHNT and CDR2 YENEEA. CDR3 nucleotides: TGTGCCAGCAGCTTGGGGGGGGGAGCCAAAAACATTCAGTACTTC. This sequence encodes CASSLGGGAKNIQYF.

CDR3 sequence reads: CASSVRGQPNTEAFF. CDR3 bases: TGCGCCAGCAGCGTCCGAGGTCAACCGAACACTGAAGCTTTCTTT. The chain uses TRBV5-1 and TRBJ1-1; D gene ambiguous. The CDR3 is 15 amino acids. The germline V gene encodes CDR1 SGHRS and CDR2 YFSETQ. Trimming cost V 4 bases and J 1 base, with 14 bases left between them.

The rearrangement links TRBV25-1 to TRBJ2-2; perhaps TRBD1 as D (6 bases). CDR3 length: 16 residues. V dropped 1 base and J dropped 5 bases, with 14 bases sitting between them. The germline CDR1 and CDR2 sequences are MGHDK and SYGVNS. The CDR3 region has the DNA TGTGCCAGCAGTGAATCGGTGACAGGTTGGACCGGGGAGCTGTTTTTT. This gives the protein CASSESVTGWTGELFF.

A single count supports this clone. This sequence joins TRBV9 and TRBJ2-5, with D possibly TRBD2 on 6 matching bases. Germline assignment: CDR1 SGDLS and CDR2 YYNGEE. The CDR3 spans 18 residues. Trimming removed 8 bases at V and 5 bases at J, with 31 bases between. The CDR3 bases are TGTGCCAGTCGCTTGAAAGTGGGGGGATCGGACGGGGGTGAGACCCAGTACTTC. Its translation: CASRLKVGGSDGGETQYF. Using reference TRBV9 and TRBJ2-5 for the parts outside the CDR3, the full variable domain is DSGVTQTPKHLITATGQRVTLRCSPRSGDLSVYWYQQSLDQGLQFLIQYYNGEERAKGNILERFSAQQFPDLHSELNLSSLELGDSALYFCASRLKVGGSDGGETQYFGPGTRLLVL.

The chain couples TRBV7-2 to TRBJ1-2, with D tentatively TRBD1 (5 bases). The CDR3 is 19 amino acids. V was pared by 6 bases and J by 3 bases, with 29 bases between. Germline V CDR1 and CDR2: SGHTA, FQGNSA. CDR3 loop: CASRARWGGGAFRYYGYTF. The DNA for the CDR3 is TGTGCCAGCAGAGCAAGGTGGGGCGGAGGGGCCTTTCGATACTATGGCTACACCTTC.

The chain has TRBV5-6 and TRBJ1-2; D is uncertain. The CDR3 extends over 15 amino acids. In germline, CDR1 is SGHDT, CDR2 YYEEEE. V lost 4 bases and J lost 6, with 19 bases in between. The CDR3 nucleotides read TGTGCCAGCAGCCCCCGTGGGCACGGCCCTAATGGCTACACCTTC. Translation: CASSPRGHGPNGYTF.

This clone turned up a few times. V usage is TRBV5-1 and J usage is TRBJ1-1; D gene ambiguous. Germline CDR1 and CDR2: SGHRS and YFSETQ. The CDR3 totals 13 residues. With 0 bases removed from V and 1 base from J, the gap between germline ends came to 4 bases. The CDR3 sequence: CASSLVSNTEAFF. CDR3 coding DNA: TGCGCCAGCAGCTTGGTCTCGAACACTGAAGCTTTCTTT.